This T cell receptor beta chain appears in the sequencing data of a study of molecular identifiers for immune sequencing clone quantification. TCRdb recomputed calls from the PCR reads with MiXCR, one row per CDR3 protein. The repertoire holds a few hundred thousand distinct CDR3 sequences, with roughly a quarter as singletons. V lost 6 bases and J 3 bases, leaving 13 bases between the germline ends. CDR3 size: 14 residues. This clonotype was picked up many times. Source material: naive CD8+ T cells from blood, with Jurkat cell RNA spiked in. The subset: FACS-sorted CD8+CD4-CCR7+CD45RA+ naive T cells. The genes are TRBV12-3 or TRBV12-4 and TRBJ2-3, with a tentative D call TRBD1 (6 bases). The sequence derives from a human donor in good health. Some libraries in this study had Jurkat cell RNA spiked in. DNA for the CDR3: TGTGCCAGCAGCCCAGGGGCAGGGACAGATACGCAGTATTTT. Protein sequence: CASSPGAGTDTQYF.